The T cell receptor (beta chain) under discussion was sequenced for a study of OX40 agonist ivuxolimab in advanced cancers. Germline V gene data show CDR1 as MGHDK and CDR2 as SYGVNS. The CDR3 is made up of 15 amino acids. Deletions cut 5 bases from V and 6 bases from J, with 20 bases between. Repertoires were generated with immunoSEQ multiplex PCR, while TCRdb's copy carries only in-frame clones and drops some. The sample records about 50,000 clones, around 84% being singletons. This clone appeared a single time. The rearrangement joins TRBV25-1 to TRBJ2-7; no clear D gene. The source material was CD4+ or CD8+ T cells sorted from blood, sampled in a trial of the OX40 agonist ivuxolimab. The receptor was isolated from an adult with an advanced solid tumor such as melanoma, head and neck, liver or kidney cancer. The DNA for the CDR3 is TGTGCCAGCAGTCATCCCCCCCCTACGGTTGGCGAGCAGTACTTC. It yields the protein CASSHPPPTVGEQYF.